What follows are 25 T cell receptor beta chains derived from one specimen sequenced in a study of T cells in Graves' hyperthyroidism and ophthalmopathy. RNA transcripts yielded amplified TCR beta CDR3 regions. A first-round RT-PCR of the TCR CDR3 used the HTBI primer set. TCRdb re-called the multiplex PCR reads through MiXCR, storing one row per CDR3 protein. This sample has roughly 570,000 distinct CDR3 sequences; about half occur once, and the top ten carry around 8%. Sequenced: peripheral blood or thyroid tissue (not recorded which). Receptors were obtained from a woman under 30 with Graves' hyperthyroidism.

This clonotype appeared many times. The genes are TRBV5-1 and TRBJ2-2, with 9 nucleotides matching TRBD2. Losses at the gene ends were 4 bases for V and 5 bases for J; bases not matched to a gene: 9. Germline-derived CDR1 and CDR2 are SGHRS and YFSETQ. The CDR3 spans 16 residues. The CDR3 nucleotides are TGCGCCAGCAGCCGGAGCGGGGGGCCGCGGACCGGGGAGCTGTTTTTT. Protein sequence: CASSRSGGPRTGELFF. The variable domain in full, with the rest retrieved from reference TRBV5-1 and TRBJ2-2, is KAGVTQTPRYLIKTRGQQVTLSCSPISGHRSVSWYQQTPGQGLQFLFEYFSETQRNKGNFPGRFSGRQFSNSRSEMNVSTLELGDSALYLCASSRSGGPRTGELFFGEGSRLTVL.

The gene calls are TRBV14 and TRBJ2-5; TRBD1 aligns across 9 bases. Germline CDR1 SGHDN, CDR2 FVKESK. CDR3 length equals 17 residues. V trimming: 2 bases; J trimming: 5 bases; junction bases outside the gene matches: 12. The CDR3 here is CASSQKPPGQGGETQYF. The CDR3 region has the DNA TGTGCCAGCAGCCAAAAGCCTCCGGGACAGGGTGGTGAGACCCAGTACTTC.

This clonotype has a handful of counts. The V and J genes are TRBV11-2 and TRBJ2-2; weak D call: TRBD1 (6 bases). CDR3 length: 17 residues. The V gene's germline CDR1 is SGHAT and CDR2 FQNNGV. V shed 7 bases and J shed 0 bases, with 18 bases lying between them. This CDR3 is CASIGWGLTTNTGELFF. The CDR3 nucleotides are TGTGCCAGCATTGGGTGGGGGCTGACTACGAACACCGGGGAGCTGTTTTTT.

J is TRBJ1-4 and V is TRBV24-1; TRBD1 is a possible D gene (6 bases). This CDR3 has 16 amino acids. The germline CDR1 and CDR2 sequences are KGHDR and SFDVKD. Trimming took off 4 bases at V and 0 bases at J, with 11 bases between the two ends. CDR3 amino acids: CATSESKGATNEKLFF. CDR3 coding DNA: TGTGCCACCAGTGAGTCGAAGGGGGCAACTAATGAAAAACTGTTTTTT.

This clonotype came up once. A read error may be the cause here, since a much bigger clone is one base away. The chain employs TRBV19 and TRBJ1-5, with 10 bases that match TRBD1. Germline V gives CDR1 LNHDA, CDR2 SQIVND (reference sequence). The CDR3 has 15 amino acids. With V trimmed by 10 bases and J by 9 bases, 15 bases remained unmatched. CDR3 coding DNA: TGTGCCACCACCACCGGGACAGGGGTTGGGCGGCCCCAGCATTTT. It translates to CATTTGTGVGRPQHF.

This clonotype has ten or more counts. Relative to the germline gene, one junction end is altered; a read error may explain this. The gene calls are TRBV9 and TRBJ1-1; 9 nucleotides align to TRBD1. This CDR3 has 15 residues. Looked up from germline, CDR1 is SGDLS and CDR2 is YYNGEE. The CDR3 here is CARSVGQGPNTEAFF. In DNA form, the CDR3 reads TGTGCCAGAAGCGTGGGACAGGGTCCGAACACTGAAGCTTTCTTT.

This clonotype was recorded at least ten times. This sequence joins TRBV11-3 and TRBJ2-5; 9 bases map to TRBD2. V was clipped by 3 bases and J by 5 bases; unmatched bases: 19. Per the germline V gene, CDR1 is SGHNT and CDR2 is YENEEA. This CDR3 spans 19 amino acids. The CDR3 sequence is CASSLGVGLAGFLGETQYF. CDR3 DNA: TGTGCCAGCAGCTTGGGCGTCGGCCTAGCGGGATTCTTAGGGGAGACCCAGTACTTC.

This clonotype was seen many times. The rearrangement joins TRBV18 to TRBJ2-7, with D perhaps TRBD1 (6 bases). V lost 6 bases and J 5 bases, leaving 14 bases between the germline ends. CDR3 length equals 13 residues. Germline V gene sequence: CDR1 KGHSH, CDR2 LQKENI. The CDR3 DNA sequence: TGTGCCAGCTCGTTCCGACAGGTGAACGAGCAGTACTTC. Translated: CASSFRQVNEQYF.

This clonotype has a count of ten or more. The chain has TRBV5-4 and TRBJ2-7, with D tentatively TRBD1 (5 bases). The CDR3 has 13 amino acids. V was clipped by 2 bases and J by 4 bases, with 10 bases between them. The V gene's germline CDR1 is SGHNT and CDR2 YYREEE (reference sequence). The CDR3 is CASSFGHSYEQYF. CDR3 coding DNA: TGTGCCAGCAGCTTCGGACATTCGTACGAGCAGTACTTC.

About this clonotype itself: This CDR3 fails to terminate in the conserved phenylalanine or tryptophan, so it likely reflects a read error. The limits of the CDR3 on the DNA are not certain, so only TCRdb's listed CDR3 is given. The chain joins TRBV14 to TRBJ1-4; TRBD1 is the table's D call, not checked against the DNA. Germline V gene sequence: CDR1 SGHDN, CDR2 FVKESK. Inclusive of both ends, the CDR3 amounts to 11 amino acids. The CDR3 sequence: CASSQDVGGYY.

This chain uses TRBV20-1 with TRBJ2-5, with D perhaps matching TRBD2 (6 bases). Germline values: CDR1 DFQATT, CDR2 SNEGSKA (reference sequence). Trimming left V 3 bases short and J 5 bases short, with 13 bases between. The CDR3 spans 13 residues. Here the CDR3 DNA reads TGCAGTGCTAGTTGCGGGGACCGTGAGACCCAGTACTTC. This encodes CSASCGDRETQYF.

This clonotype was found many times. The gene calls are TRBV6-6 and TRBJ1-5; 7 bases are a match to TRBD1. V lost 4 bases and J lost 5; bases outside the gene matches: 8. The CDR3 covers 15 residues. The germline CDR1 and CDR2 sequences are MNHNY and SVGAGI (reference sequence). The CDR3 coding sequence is TGTGCCAGCAGTTTGAAGGGGGCGGCTCATCAGCCCCAGCATTTT. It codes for CASSLKGAAHQPQHF.

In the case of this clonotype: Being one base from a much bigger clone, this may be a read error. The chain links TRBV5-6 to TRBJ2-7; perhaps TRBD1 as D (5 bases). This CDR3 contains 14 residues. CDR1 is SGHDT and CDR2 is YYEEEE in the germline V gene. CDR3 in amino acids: CVSSFPDKTYEQYF. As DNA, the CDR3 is TGTGTCAGCAGCTTTCCGGACAAGACCTACGAGCAGTACTTC.

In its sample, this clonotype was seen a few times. The chain's CDR3 is CASRLPGHSPSNYGYTF. The DNA of the CDR3 is TGTGCCAGCAGACTACCGGGACACTCCCCTTCTAACTATGGCTACACCTTC. The genes are TRBV28 and TRBJ1-2; D may be TRBD1 (6 bases). Trimming took off 6 bases at V and 0 bases at J, with 20 bases between the two ends. The CDR3 totals 17 residues. From germline, CDR1 is MDHEN and CDR2 SYDVKM.

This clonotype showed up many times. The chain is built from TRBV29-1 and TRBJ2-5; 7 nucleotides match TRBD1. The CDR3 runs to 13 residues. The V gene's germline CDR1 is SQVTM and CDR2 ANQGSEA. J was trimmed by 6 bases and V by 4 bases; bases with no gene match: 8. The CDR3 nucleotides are TGCAGCGTTGGTCGGGGACAGAGGAAGACCCAGTACTTC. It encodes CSVGRGQRKTQYF.

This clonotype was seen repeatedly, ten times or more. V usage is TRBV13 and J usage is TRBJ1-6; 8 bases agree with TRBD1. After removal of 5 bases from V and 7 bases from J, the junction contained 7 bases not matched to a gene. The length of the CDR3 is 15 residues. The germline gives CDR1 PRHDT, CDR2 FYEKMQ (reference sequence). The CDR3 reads CASSLRGLGNSPLHF. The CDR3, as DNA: TGTGCCAGCAGCCTCAGGGGGCTGGGGAATTCACCCCTCCACTTT.

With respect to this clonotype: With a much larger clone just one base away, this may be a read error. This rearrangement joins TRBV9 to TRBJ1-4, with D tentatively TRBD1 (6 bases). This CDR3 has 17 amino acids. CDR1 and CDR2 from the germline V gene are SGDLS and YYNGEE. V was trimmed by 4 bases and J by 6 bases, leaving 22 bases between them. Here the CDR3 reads CASSPTGRQGPDEKLFF. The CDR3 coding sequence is TGTGCCAGCAGCCCCACCGGGCGGCAGGGGCCAGATGAAAAACTGTTTTTT.

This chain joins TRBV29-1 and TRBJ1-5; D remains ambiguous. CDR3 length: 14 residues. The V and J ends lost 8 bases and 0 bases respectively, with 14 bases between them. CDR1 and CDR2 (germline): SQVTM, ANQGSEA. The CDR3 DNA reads TGCAGCCACTCAGCGGGCAATAGCAATCAGCCCCAGCATTTT. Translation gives CSHSAGNSNQPQHF.

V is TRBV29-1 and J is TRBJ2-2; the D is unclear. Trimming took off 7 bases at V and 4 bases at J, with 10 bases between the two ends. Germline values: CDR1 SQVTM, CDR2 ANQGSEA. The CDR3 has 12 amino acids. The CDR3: CSGSPPTGELFF. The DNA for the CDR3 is TGCAGCGGGAGCCCGCCCACCGGGGAGCTGTTTTTT.

CDR3 sequence: CASRAGGDEQFF. Here the CDR3 DNA reads TGCGCCAGCAGGGCAGGGGGCGATGAGCAGTTCTTC. The chain has TRBV5-1 and TRBJ2-7, with 8 bases that match TRBD1. The end of the DNA is better explained by TRBJ2-1, so the J call may be wrong. This CDR3 is 12 amino acids long. Germline V CDR1 and CDR2: SGHRS, YFSETQ.

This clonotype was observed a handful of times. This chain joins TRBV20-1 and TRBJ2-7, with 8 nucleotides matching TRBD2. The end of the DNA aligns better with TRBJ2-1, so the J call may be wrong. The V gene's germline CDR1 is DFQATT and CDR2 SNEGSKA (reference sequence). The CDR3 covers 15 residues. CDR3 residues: CSADRQAGADNEQFF. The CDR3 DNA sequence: TGCAGTGCCGATCGCCAAGCGGGAGCGGACAATGAGCAGTTCTTC.

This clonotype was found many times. The CDR3 DNA reads as TGTGCCAGCAGCTCGACACAGGGTCGTGGTGGCTACACCTTC. Amino acids: CASSSTQGRGGYTF. The chain uses TRBV7-3 and TRBJ1-2; tentatively, D is TRBD1 (6 bases). The CDR3 spans 14 residues. Trimming took 4 bases from V and 7 from J, leaving 16 bases between them. Germline V CDR1 and CDR2: SGHTA, FQGTGA.

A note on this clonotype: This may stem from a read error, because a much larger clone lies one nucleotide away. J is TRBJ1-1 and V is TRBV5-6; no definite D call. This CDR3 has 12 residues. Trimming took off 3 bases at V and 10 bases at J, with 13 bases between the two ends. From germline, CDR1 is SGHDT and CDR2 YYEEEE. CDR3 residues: CASSSGDGRAFF. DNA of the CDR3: TGTGCCAGCAGCTCCGGCGACGGGCGAGCTTTCTTT.

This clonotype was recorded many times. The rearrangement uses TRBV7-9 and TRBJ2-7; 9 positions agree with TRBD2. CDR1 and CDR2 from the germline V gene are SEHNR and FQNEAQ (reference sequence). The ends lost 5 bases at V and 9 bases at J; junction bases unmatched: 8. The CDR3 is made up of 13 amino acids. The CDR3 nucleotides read TGTGCCAGCAGCCACCGGACTAGCGAGATGCAGTACTTC. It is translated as CASSHRTSEMQYF.

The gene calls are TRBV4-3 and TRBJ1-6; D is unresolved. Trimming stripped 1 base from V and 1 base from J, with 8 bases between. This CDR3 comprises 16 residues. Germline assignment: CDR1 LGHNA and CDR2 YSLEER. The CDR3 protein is CASSQVMESYNSPLHF. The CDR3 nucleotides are TGCGCCAGCAGCCAAGTAATGGAGTCCTATAATTCACCCCTCCACTTT.